These 30 T cell receptor beta chains were all obtained from the same sample, sequenced in a study of blood T cell repertoires in COVID-19 (dated by TCRdb to between 2020 and 2021). Library prep was done by the immunoSEQ multiplex PCR assay. The table was pulled from immuneACCESS by TCRdb, which kept in-frame rearrangements only. Such tables lose some clones; where checked, under half of the loss comes from unresolved V genes, and the rest has no known cause. This sample has tens of thousands of clones in its table, and 75% to 85% of those were observed once. About 25% of the sample lies in the top ten. Sequencing was done on a sample of peripheral blood. These receptors were taken from a man aged 80 or over with acute or convalescent COVID-19.

J is TRBJ1-2 and V is TRBV28; no reliable D call. CDR3 length equals 12 residues. Looked up from germline, CDR1 is MDHEN and CDR2 is SYDVKM. V lost 2 bases and J 8 bases, leaving 9 bases between the germline ends. Here the CDR3 reads CASSLNSQGYTF. The CDR3, as DNA: TGTGCCAGCAGTTTAAACAGCCAGGGCTACACCTTC.

This clone was seen a single time. This chain uses TRBV28 with TRBJ2-7; TRBD1 agrees at 8 bases. CDR1 and CDR2 from the germline V gene are MDHEN and SYDVKM. J was trimmed by 4 bases and V by 6 bases; bases with no gene match: 8. This CDR3 spans 14 amino acids. The CDR3 nucleotides read TGTGCCAGCAGAAGACAGGGGAATCAGTACGAGCAGTACTTC. Protein product: CASRRQGNQYEQYF. Together with reference TRBV28 and TRBJ2-7, the CDR3 gives the full variable domain: DVKVTQSSRYLVKRTGEKVFLECVQDMDHENMFWYRQDPGLGLRLIYFSYDVKMKEKGDIPEGYSVSREKKERFSLILESASTNQTSMYLCASRRQGNQYEQYFGPGTRLTVT.

This clone was observed a handful of times. The chain has TRBV28 and TRBJ1-5; D might be TRBD1 (5 bases). Trimming removed 7 bases from V and 4 bases from J, with 14 bases in between. Per germline, CDR1 MDHEN and CDR2 SYDVKM. The CDR3 extends over 14 amino acids. CDR3 amino acids: CASTDIQGNQPQHF. CDR3 nucleotide sequence: TGTGCCAGCACCGACATCCAGGGAAATCAGCCCCAGCATTTT.

CDR3 sequence reads: CASSLGDRGGTEAFF. In DNA, the CDR3 is TGCGCCAGCAGCTTGGGGGACAGGGGCGGCACTGAAGCTTTCTTT. The rearrangement links TRBV5-1 to TRBJ1-1; 10 bases map to TRBD1. J lost 4 bases, V lost 0 bases, and 3 bases had no gene match. Germline CDR1 is SGHRS and CDR2 is YFSETQ. The CDR3 runs 15 residues.

This rearrangement joins TRBV7-9 to TRBJ1-2, with 7 nucleotides matching TRBD1. Per germline, CDR1 SEHNR and CDR2 FQNEAQ (reference sequence). The V gene end was trimmed by 5 bases and the J gene end by 6 bases; junction bases not matched to a gene: 6. This CDR3 spans 13 amino acids. The CDR3 loop reads CASSRGGLDGYTF. CDR3 nucleotide sequence: TGTGCCAGCAGCCGAGGGGGCCTGGATGGCTACACCTTC.

This clone was counted a single time. V and J are TRBV5-1 and TRBJ1-2; 8 bases map to TRBD1. CDR3 length: 14 residues. Trimming cost V 4 bases and J 7 bases; bases outside gene matches: 9. Germline values: CDR1 SGHRS, CDR2 YFSETQ. The CDR3: CASSQDRAGGGYTF. Here the CDR3 DNA reads TGCGCCAGCAGCCAGGACAGGGCTGGGGGTGGCTACACCTTC.

This clone is medium-sized in the sample. This chain uses TRBV3-1 (or the pseudogene TRBV3-2) with TRBJ2-1, with 13 bases that match TRBD2. After removal of 4 bases from V and 7 bases from J, the junction contained 4 bases not matched to a gene. Germline lookup yields CDR1 LGHDT and CDR2 YNNKEL (reference sequence). The CDR3 spans 15 residues. CDR3 sequence reads: CASSPTGLAGNEQFF. CDR3 nucleotides: TGTGCCAGCAGCCCGACGGGACTAGCGGGAAATGAGCAGTTCTTC.

The chain carries TRBV10-1 and TRBJ2-3; weak D call: TRBD2 (5 bases). V was pared by 0 bases and J by 5 bases, with 12 bases between. The CDR3 spans 15 residues. Germline loops: CDR1 WNHNN, CDR2 SYGVQD (reference sequence). CDR3 protein: CASSESIGAGDTQYF. As DNA, the CDR3 is TGCGCCAGCAGTGAGTCTATAGGCGCGGGAGATACGCAGTATTTT.

The genes are TRBV5-5 and TRBJ1-2, with D possibly TRBD1 on 6 matching bases. Germline values: CDR1 SGHKS, CDR2 YYEKEE (reference sequence). V was cut by 2 bases and J by 5 bases, with 16 bases left in between. The CDR3 is 15 amino acids. CDR3: CASSLGSAGAYGYTF. The DNA of the CDR3 is TGTGCCAGCAGCTTAGGGTCGGCAGGGGCATATGGCTACACCTTC.

This clone came up once. The rearrangement uses TRBV5-1 and TRBJ2-7; a possible D gene is TRBD1 (7 bases). Germline CDR1 SGHRS, CDR2 YFSETQ. Trimming took 4 bases from V and 1 from J, leaving 9 bases between them. The CDR3 has 13 residues. The CDR3 loop reads CASSAGQSYEQYF. The CDR3 bases are TGCGCCAGCAGCGCGGGACAGTCCTACGAGCAGTACTTC.

The chain carries TRBV5-4 and TRBJ1-6; 9 nucleotides match TRBD1. The CDR3 consists of 16 residues. Trimming cost V 1 base and J 8 bases; bases outside gene matches: 7. CDR1 and CDR2 from the germline V gene are SGHNT and YYREEE (reference sequence). The DNA for the CDR3 is TGTGCCAGCAGCTTGTCTTCGGGACAGGGTGATTCACCCCTCCACTTT. Its translation: CASSLSSGQGDSPLHF.

The chain joins TRBV10-1 to TRBJ1-1; no reliable D call. The V gene lost 4 bases and the J gene lost 5 bases, with 11 bases spanning the gap. This CDR3 has 13 residues. The germline V gene has CDR1 WNHNN and CDR2 SYGVQD (reference sequence). The CDR3 nucleotides read TGCGCCAGCAGTGTGGCCCCGGGGACTGAAGCTTTCTTT. Translated: CASSVAPGTEAFF.

This sequence joins TRBV28 and TRBJ1-5; perhaps TRBD1 as D (6 bases). The V gene lost 7 bases and the J gene lost 4 bases, with 17 bases spanning the gap. CDR3 length: 15 residues. From germline, CDR1 is MDHEN and CDR2 SYDVKM. CDR3: CASNVPGHPNQPQHF. CDR3 coding DNA: TGTGCCAGCAATGTCCCGGGACATCCTAATCAGCCCCAGCATTTT.

The chain has TRBV9 and TRBJ2-7; perhaps TRBD2 as D (5 bases). This CDR3 has 13 amino acids. Trimming removed 3 bases from V and 2 bases from J, with 9 bases in between. Germline CDR1 SGDLS, CDR2 YYNGEE. CDR3 protein: CASSAGLPYEQYF. The CDR3 coding sequence is TGTGCCAGCAGCGCGGGGTTACCCTACGAGCAGTACTTC.

The chain links TRBV19 to TRBJ2-2; no firm D call. This CDR3 has 13 amino acids. The V and J ends lost 2 bases and 7 bases respectively, with 8 bases between them. Germline V gives CDR1 LNHDA, CDR2 SQIVND (reference sequence). This CDR3 reads CASSISHIGELFF. As DNA, the CDR3 is TGTGCCAGTAGTATATCCCACATCGGGGAGCTGTTTTTT.

Points on this clone: At one of its ends the junction is not consistent with the germline gene, which may arise from a read error. The chain combines TRBV28 with TRBJ2-2; 8 bases map to TRBD1. Germline CDR1 MDHEN, CDR2 SYDVKM. The CDR3 loop spans 15 amino acids. CDR3 residues: CASSPYRGNAGELFF. In DNA form, the CDR3 reads TGTGCCAGCAGTCCATACAGGGGGAACGCCGGGGAGCTGTTTTTT.

The chain recombines TRBV24-1 with TRBJ1-6; 8 positions match TRBD1. The CDR3 covers 14 residues. CDR1 and CDR2 (germline): KGHDR, SFDVKD. V lost 7 bases to trimming and J lost 5 bases; unmatched junction nucleotides: 3. CDR3 in amino acids: CATSRGQDNSPLHF. The CDR3 DNA sequence: TGTGCCACCAGCCGGGGACAGGATAATTCACCCCTCCACTTT.

This clone showed up just a few times. The gene calls are TRBV25-1 and TRBJ1-2, with unresolved D. CDR3 size: 12 residues. The germline V and J ends were trimmed by 1 base and 8 bases, with 8 bases remaining between them. Germline loops: CDR1 MGHDK, CDR2 SYGVNS. The CDR3 spells CASSEWRGGYTF. In nucleotides, the CDR3 is TGTGCCAGCAGTGAATGGAGAGGCGGCTACACCTTC.

The chain links TRBV7-2 to TRBJ2-7; perhaps TRBD2 as D (5 bases). Trimming shortened V by 5 bases and J by 2 bases, and 16 bases separated the two germline ends. This CDR3 is built from 15 residues. Germline V lookup: CDR1 SGHTA, CDR2 FQGNSA. The CDR3 DNA is TGTGCCAGCAGCCCAAGGGCCAGTAGCGCCTACGAGCAGTACTTC. Encoded protein: CASSPRASSAYEQYF.

The gene calls are TRBV29-1 and TRBJ1-1; D gene uncertain. The CDR3 covers 12 residues. Per germline, CDR1 SQVTM and CDR2 ANQGSEA. V lost 4 bases, J lost 1 base, and 7 bases lay in between. The CDR3 sequence is CSVADRNTEAFF. CDR3 bases: TGCAGCGTTGCAGACCGGAACACTGAAGCTTTCTTT.

This clone was seen once. This sequence joins TRBV4-1 and TRBJ1-2; D is uncertain. Germline assignment: CDR1 MGHRA and CDR2 YSYEKL. V lost 0 bases, J lost 0 bases, and 8 bases lay in between. The CDR3 extends over 15 amino acids. The CDR3: CASSQESTANYGYTF. The CDR3 region has the DNA TGCGCCAGCAGCCAAGAGTCCACAGCTAACTATGGCTACACCTTC.

The rearrangement joins TRBV9 to TRBJ1-2, with 7 bases lining up with TRBD1. Unmatched junction bases numbered 9, after V lost 3 bases and J lost 4 bases. CDR3 length: 15 amino acids. From germline, CDR1 is SGDLS and CDR2 YYNGEE. CDR3 region: CASSAQTGLSYGYTF. Written as DNA, the CDR3 is TGTGCCAGCAGCGCACAGACAGGGTTGAGCTATGGCTACACCTTC.

The chain combines TRBV7-9 with TRBJ1-3; D might be TRBD1 (5 bases). From germline, CDR1 is SEHNR and CDR2 FQNEAQ (reference sequence). V lost 5 bases, J lost 0 bases, and 14 bases lay in between. This CDR3 is 16 amino acids long. The CDR3 DNA follows: TGTGCCAGCAGCCCCCAAAGGGGAATCTCTGGAAACACCATATATTTT. As protein: CASSPQRGISGNTIYF.

V usage is TRBV6-4 and J usage is TRBJ1-1; no reliable D call. CDR3 length: 13 residues. Germline loops: CDR1 MRHNA, CDR2 SNTAGT. Trimming removed 5 bases at V and 2 bases at J, with 9 bases between. The CDR3 sequence is CASSRTENTEAFF. For the CDR3, the DNA is TGTGCCAGCAGTAGAACAGAAAACACTGAAGCTTTCTTT.

In this sample, this clone turned up once. V and J are TRBV2 and TRBJ2-1; 10 bases match TRBD2. The V gene's germline CDR1 is SNHLY and CDR2 FYNNEI. The CDR3 loop spans 15 amino acids. Trimming took 6 bases from V and 4 from J; bases not matched to a gene: 6. CDR3 sequence (DNA): TGTGCCAGCAGAGAAAGCGGGGGGGCTTACAATGAGCAGTTCTTC. Residues: CASRESGGAYNEQFF.

The chain combines TRBV29-1 with TRBJ2-1, with 10 bases that match TRBD2. The V segment lost 2 bases and the J segment 9 bases; nucleotides outside the gene matches: 10. Germline CDR1 SQVTM, CDR2 ANQGSEA. The CDR3 is made up of 15 amino acids. For the CDR3, the DNA is TGCAGCGTTGAATTTAGCGGGGGGTCCCCTCGTGAGCAGTTCTTC. Protein sequence: CSVEFSGGSPREQFF.

The V and J genes are TRBV2 and TRBJ1-5; TRBD1 matches 9 bases. This CDR3 is 14 amino acids long. Germline CDR1 SNHLY, CDR2 FYNNEI. V trimming: 5 bases; J trimming: 7 bases; junction bases outside the gene matches: 6. This CDR3 is CASSPGQGEQPQHF. The DNA for the CDR3 is TGTGCCAGCAGTCCGGGACAGGGAGAGCAGCCCCAGCATTTT.

The chain links TRBV6-5 to TRBJ2-7; 9 positions agree with TRBD1. The CDR3 is 13 amino acids. In germline, CDR1 is MNHEY, CDR2 SVGAGI. Germline trimming cut 6 bases from V and 3 bases from J; bases unmatched to any gene: 3. In DNA, the CDR3 is TGTGCCAGCAGGGGGACAGGGCACTACGAGCAGTACTTC. Translation gives CASRGTGHYEQYF.

The J gene is TRBJ2-3, the V gene TRBV19, with 7 bases aligning to TRBD2. The CDR3 length is 15 residues. V lost 8 bases, J lost 4 bases, and 12 bases stayed unmatched. Germline V gene sequence: CDR1 LNHDA, CDR2 SQIVND (reference sequence). The CDR3 is CASGRLAEGPDTQYF. Here the CDR3 DNA reads TGTGCCAGTGGACGACTAGCTGAGGGGCCAGATACGCAGTATTTT. The whole variable domain, remainder taken from reference TRBV19 and TRBJ2-3, is DGGITQSPKYLFRKEGQNVTLSCEQNLNHDAMYWYRQDPGQGLRLIYYSQIVNDFQKGDIAEGYSVSREKKESFPLTVTSAQKNPTAFYLCASGRLAEGPDTQYFGPGTRLTVL.

This clone was seen once. The CDR3 reads CASRCYLGYF. CDR3 nucleotide sequence: TGTGCCAGCAGGTGCTACCTCGGGTACTTC. V and J are TRBV7-3 and TRBJ2-7, with D unclear. V was pared by 6 bases and J by 12 bases, with 12 bases between. The CDR3 length is 10 residues. Germline V gene data show CDR1 as SGHTA and CDR2 as FQGTGA.